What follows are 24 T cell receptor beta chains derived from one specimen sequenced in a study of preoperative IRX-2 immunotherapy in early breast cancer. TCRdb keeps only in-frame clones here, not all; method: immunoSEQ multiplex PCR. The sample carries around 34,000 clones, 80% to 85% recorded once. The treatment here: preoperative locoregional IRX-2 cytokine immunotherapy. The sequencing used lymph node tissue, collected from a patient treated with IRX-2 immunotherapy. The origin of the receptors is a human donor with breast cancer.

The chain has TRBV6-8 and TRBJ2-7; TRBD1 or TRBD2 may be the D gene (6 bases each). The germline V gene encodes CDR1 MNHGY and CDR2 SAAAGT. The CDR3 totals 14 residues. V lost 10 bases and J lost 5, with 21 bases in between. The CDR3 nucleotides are TGTGCCATCAGCGAGGGGGGACCGGGGAACGAGCAGTACTTC. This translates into CAISEGGPGNEQYF.

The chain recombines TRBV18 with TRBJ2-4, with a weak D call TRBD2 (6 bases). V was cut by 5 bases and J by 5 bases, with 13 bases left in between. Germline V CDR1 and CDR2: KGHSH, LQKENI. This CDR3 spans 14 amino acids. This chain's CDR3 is CASSDNTSQNIQYF. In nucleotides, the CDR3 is TGTGCCAGCTCAGACAATACTAGCCAAAACATTCAGTACTTC.

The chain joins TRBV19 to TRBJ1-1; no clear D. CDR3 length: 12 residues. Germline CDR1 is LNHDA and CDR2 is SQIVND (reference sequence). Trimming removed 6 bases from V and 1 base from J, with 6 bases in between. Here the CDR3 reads CASRRWNTEAFF. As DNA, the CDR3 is TGTGCCAGTAGGCGGTGGAACACTGAAGCTTTCTTT.

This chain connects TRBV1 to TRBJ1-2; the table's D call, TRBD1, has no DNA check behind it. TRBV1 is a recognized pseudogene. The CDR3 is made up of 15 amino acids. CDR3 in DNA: TGCGCCAGCAGCTCCACACCACAGGGGAACTATGGCTACACCTTC. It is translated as CASSSTPQGNYGYTF.

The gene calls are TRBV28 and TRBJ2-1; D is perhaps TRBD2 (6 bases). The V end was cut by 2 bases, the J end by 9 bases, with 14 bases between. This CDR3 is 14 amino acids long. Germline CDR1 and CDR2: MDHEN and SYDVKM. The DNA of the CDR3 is TGTGCCAGCAGTTTAGGCAGACTAGTCACTGAGCAGTTCTTC. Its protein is CASSLGRLVTEQFF.

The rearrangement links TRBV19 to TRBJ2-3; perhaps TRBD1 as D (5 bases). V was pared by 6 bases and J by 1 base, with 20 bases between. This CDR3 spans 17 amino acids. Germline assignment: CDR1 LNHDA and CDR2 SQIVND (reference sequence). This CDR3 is CASRALVSGLRTDTQYF. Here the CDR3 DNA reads TGTGCCAGTAGGGCTCTCGTCTCAGGGCTCCGCACAGATACGCAGTATTTT.

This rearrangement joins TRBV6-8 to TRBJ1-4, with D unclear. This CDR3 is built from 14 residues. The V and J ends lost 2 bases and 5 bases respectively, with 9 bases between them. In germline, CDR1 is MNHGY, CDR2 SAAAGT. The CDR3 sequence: CASSYRVSNEKLFF. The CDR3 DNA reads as TGTGCCAGCAGTTACCGGGTCTCGAATGAAAAACTGTTTTTT.

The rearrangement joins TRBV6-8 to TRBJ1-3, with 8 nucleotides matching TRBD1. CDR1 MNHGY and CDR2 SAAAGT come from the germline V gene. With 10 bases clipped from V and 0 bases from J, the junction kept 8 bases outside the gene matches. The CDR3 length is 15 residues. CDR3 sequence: CAIQGAPLSGNTIYF. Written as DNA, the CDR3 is TGTGCCATCCAGGGGGCTCCACTCTCTGGAAACACCATATATTTT.

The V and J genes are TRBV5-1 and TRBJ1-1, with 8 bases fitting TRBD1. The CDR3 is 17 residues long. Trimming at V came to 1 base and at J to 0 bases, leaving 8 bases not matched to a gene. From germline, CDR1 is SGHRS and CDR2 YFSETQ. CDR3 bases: TGCGCCAGCAGCTTGAAAGGTCGGACAGGGATGAACACTGAAGCTTTCTTT. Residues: CASSLKGRTGMNTEAFF.

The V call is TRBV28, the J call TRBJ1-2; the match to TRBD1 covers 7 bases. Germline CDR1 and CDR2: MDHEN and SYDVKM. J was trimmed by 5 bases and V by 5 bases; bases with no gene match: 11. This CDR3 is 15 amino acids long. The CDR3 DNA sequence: TGTGCCAGCAGTACCCGGGGACAGATCTTTTATGGCTACACCTTC. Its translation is CASSTRGQIFYGYTF.

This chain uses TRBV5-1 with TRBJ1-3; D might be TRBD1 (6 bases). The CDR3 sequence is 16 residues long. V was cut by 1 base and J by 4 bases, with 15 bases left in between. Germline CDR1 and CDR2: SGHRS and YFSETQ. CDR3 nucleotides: TGCGCCAGCAGCTTGATACCAGGGGTAAAAGGAAACACCATATATTTT. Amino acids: CASSLIPGVKGNTIYF.

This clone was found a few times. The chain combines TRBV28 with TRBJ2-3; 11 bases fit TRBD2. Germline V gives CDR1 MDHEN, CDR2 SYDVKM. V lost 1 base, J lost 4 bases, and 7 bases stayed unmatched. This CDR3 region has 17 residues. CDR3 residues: CASSLLGLAGGSDTQYF. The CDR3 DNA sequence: TGTGCCAGCAGTTTATTGGGGCTAGCGGGGGGCTCAGATACGCAGTATTTT.

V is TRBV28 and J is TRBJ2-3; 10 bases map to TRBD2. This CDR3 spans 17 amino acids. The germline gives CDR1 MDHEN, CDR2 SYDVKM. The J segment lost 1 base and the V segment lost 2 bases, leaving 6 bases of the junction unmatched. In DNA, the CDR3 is TGTGCCAGCAGTTTAGTAGCGGGGGGCCTCGGCACAGATACGCAGTATTTT. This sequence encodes CASSLVAGGLGTDTQYF. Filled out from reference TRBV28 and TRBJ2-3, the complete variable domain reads DVKVTQSSRYLVKRTGEKVFLECVQDMDHENMFWYRQDPGLGLRLIYFSYDVKMKEKGDIPEGYSVSREKKERFSLILESASTNQTSMYLCASSLVAGGLGTDTQYFGPGTRLTVL.

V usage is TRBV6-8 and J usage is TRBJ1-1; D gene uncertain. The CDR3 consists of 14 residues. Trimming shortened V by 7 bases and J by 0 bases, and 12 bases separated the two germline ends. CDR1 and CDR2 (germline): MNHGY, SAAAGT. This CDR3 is CASTPGRMNTEAFF. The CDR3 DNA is TGTGCCAGCACACCCGGACGGATGAACACTGAAGCTTTCTTT.

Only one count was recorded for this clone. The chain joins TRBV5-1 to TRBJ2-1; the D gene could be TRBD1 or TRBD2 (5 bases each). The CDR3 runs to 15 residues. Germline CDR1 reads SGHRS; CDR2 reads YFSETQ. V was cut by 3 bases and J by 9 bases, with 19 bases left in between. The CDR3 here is CASSSGTIFSGEQFF. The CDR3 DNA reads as TGCGCCAGCAGCTCCGGGACGATATTTAGTGGTGAGCAGTTCTTC.

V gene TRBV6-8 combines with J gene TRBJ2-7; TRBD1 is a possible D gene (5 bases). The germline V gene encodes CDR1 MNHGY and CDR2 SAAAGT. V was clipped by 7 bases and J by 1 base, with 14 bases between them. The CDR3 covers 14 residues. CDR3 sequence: CASTPSGLSYEQYF. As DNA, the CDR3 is TGTGCCAGCACCCCATCAGGGCTATCCTACGAGCAGTACTTC.

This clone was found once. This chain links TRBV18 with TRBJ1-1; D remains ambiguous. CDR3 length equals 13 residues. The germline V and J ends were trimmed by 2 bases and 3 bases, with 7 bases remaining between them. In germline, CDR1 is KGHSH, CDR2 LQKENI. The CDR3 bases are TGTGCCAGCTCACCATCGATGGACACTGAAGCTTTCTTT. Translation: CASSPSMDTEAFF.

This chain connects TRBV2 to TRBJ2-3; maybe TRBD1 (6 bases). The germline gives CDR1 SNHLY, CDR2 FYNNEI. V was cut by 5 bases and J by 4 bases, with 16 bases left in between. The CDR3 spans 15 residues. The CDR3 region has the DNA TGTGCCAGCAGTCTTACAGGGAAATGGGCAGATACGCAGTATTTT. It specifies CASSLTGKWADTQYF.

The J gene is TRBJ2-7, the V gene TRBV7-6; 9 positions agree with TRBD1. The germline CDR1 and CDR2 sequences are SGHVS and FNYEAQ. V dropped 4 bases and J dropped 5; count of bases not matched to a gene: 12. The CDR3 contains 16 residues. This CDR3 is CASSSLWDREAHEQYF. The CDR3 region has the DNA TGTGCCAGCAGCTCCCTCTGGGACAGGGAGGCCCACGAGCAGTACTTC.

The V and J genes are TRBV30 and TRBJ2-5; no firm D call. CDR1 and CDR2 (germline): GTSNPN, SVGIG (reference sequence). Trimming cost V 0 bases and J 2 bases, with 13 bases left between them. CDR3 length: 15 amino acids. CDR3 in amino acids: CAWSVTGTLQETQYF. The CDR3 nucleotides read TGTGCCTGGAGTGTAACTGGCACCTTACAAGAGACCCAGTACTTC.

For the CDR3, the DNA is TGCGCCAGCAGCCAAGGGGTCTCCTACGAGCAGTACTTC. This gives the protein CASSQGVSYEQYF. The chain is built from TRBV4-1 and TRBJ2-7, with D unresolved. This CDR3 is 13 amino acids long. V lost 1 base, J lost 0 bases, and 4 bases lay in between. CDR1 and CDR2 (germline): MGHRA, YSYEKL.

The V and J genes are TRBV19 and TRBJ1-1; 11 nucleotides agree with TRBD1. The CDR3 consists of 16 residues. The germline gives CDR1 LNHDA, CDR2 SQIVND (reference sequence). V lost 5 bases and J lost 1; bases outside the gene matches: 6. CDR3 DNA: TGTGCCAGTAGTGTCCGGACAGGGGGCTCGAACACTGAAGCTTTCTTT. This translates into CASSVRTGGSNTEAFF.

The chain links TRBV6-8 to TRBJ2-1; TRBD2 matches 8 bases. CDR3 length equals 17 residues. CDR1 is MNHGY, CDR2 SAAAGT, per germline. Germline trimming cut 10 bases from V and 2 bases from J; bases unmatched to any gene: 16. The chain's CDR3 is CATTFPSGRDTYNEQFF. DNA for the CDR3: TGTGCCACCACTTTCCCCAGCGGGAGAGACACCTACAATGAGCAGTTCTTC.

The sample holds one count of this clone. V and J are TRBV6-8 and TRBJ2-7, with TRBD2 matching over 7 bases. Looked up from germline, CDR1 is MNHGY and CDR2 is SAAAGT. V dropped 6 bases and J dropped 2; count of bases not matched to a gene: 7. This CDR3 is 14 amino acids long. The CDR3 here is CASRVRLAAYEQYF. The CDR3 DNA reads TGTGCCAGCAGGGTCCGACTAGCTGCCTACGAGCAGTACTTC.